A single T cell receptor (beta chain) is shown here with its context. There is no known antigen for this receptor. It has no much larger one-base neighbor in the sample; base qualities were not kept. This sample stems from a study of a mutant IDH1 vaccine in newly diagnosed glioma (dated by TCRdb to the early 2020s). With regard to the full study: Patients received eight vaccinations in weeks 1, 3, 5, 7, 11, 15, 19 and 23, corresponding to visits V03 through V10. Vaccination began 4-6 weeks after radiotherapy alone, or alongside temozolomide cycles in the chemotherapy-containing groups. Of the 32 patients who were treated, about 60% were male and approximately 40% were female, and the mean age was approximately 40 years. Prior to enrollment, standard therapy consisting of radiotherapy alone, temozolomide alone, or radiochemotherapy with temozolomide had been administered to patients, with the combination being received by most patients. Peripheral blood was drawn at six visits: V03 (baseline), V05, V07, V10, V12 and V13. Longitudinal TCRB deep sequencing was performed for 20 to 25 treated patients wherever samples were available for exploratory analyses. General conclusions and limits of the study: No apparent relationship was observed between pseudoprogression and alterations in the top peripheral T cell clonotypes detected by TCRB sequencing. PBMC samples for TCRB deep sequencing were selected based on availability. According to the authors, sample limitations meant that analyses of patient blood samples could not be reproduced. Vaccine-induced immune responses across multiple MHC alleles were detected in approximately 94% of patients.

The protocol used for the library was the immunoSEQ multiplex PCR assay. Following the manufacturer's protocol, the hsTCRB Kit was used to amplify rearranged TCR beta chain sequences. TCRB libraries were sequenced on an Illumina MiSeq. The authors processed their data as follows. The kit vendor's proprietary platform handled demultiplexing, trimming and gene mapping. TCRdb holds this immuneACCESS table with in-frame rearrangements only. Some clones are missing; in checked studies, unresolved V genes explain under half, and the rest has no known cause. V and J calls and clone size are given by that table; D and trimming were obtained from the DNA. Counted in this sample were around 54,000 clones; approximately 87% of them appeared once. The ten top clones hold approximately 1.4% of the sample. What the time point label conveys for this sample: week 23, last vaccination. Every vaccine dose consisted of 300 ug of a 20-mer mutant IDH1 peptide in Montanide, administered subcutaneously together with topical imiquimod. Donors had newly diagnosed WHO grade 3 or 4 IDH1-mutant astrocytomas with loss of nuclear ATRX. The samples were drawn from NOA16, a multicentre, single-arm, open-label phase I trial in Germany that tested a mutant IDH1 peptide vaccine in humans for the first time. Genomic DNA for TCRB sequencing was extracted from EDTA blood using the DNeasy Blood and Tissue Kit.

V was cut back by 6 bases and J by 9 bases, leaving a gap of 20 bases between them. The CDR3 measures 14 amino acids from cysteine to phenylalanine. Only the CDR3 DNA stays, 42 bases, in frame from base 1. CDR1 MNHNY and CDR2 SVGAGI were looked up in the germline V gene (reference sequence). The chain links TRBV6-6 with TRBJ2-5, with the D assignment possibly TRBD1 or TRBD2, given 5 matching bases for each. Specimen: PBMCs, collected from a glioma patient whose treatment included an IDH1 peptide vaccine. The receptor was derived from a man in his forties with glioma. This receptor carries the CDR3 CASRRQNREGPQYF. The bases read TGTGCCAGCAGGAGACAGAACAGAGAGGGACCCCAGTACTTC.